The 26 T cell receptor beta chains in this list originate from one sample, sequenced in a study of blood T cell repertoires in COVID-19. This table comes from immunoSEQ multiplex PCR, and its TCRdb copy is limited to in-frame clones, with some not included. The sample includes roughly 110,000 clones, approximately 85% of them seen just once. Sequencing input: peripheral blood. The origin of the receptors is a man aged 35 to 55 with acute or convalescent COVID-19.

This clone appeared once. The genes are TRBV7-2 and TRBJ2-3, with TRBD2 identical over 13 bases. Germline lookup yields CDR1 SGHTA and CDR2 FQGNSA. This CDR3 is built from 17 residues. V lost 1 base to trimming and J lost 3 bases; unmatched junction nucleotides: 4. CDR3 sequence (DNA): TGTGCCAGCAGCTTAGTTGGGACTAGCGGGATGACAGATACGCAGTATTTT. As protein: CASSLVGTSGMTDTQYF.

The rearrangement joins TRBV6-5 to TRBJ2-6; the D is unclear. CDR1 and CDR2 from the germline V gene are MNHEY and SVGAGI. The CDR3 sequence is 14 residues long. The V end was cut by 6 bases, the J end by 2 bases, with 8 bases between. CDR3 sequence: CASSPHPGANVLTF. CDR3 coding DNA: TGTGCCAGCAGCCCACACCCTGGGGCCAACGTCCTGACTTTC.

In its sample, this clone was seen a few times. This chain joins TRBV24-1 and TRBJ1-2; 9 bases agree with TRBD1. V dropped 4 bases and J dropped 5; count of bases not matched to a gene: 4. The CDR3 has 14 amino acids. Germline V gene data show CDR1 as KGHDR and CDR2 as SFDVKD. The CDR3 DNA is TGTGCCACCAGTGACCCGGGACAGGGTTATGGCTACACCTTC. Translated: CATSDPGQGYGYTF.

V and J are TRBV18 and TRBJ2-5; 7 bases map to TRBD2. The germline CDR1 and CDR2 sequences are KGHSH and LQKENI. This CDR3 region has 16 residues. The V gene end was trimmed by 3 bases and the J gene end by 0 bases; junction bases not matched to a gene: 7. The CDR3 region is CASSPGRGTYQETQYF. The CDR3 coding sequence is TGTGCCAGCTCACCCGGGCGGGGGACGTACCAAGAGACCCAGTACTTC.

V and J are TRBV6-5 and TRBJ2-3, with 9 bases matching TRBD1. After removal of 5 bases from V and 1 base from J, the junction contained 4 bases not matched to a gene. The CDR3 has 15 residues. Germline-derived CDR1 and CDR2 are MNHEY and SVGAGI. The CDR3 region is CASSKRTGGTDTQYF. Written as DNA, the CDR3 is TGTGCCAGCAGTAAACGGACAGGGGGCACAGATACGCAGTATTTT.

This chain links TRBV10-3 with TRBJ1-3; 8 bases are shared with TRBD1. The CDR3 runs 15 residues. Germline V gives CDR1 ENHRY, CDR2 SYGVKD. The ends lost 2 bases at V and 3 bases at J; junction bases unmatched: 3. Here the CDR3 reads CAISEQGAVGNTIYF. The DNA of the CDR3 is TGTGCCATCAGTGAGCAGGGGGCAGTTGGAAACACCATATATTTT.

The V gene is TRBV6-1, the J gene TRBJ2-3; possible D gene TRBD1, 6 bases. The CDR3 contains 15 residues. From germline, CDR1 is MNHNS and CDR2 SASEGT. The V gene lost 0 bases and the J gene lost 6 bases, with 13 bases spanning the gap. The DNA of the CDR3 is TGTGCCAGCAGTGAAGCGGGGGCGGCGCGTGATACGCAGTATTTT. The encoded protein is CASSEAGAARDTQYF.

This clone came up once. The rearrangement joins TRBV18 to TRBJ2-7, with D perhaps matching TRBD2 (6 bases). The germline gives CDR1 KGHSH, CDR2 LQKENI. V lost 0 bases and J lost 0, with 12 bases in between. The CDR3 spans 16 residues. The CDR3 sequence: CASSPPTAGSSYEQYF. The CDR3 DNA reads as TGTGCCAGCTCACCACCGACCGCCGGGAGCTCCTACGAGCAGTACTTC.

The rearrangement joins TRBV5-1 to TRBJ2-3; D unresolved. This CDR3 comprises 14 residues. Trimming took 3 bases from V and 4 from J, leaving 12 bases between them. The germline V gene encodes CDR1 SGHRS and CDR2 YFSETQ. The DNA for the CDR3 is TGCGCCAGCAGCTCAATCCCTTCGGCAGATACGCAGTATTTT. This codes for CASSSIPSADTQYF.

The chain's CDR3 is CASSYYHAENTGELFF. The CDR3 DNA reads as TGTGCCAGCAGTTATTATCATGCGGAGAACACCGGGGAGCTGTTTTTT. This chain connects TRBV27 to TRBJ2-2; D gene ambiguous. The CDR3 extends over 16 amino acids. V was clipped by 4 bases and J by 1 base, with 13 bases between them. The germline V gene has CDR1 MNHEY and CDR2 SMNVEV (reference sequence).

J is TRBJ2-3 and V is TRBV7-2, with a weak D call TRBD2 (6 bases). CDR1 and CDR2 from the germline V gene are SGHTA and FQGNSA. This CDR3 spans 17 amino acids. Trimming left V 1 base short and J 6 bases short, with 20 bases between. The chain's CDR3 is CASSLGRWAGRVDTQYF. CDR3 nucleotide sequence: TGTGCCAGCAGCTTAGGTCGATGGGCGGGACGGGTCGATACGCAGTATTTT.

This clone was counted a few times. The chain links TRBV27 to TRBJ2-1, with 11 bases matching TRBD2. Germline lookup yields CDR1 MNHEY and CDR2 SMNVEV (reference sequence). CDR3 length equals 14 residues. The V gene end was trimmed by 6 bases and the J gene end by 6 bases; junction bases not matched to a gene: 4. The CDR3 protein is CASSGTSGRNEQFF. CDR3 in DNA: TGTGCCAGCAGCGGGACTAGCGGCCGCAATGAGCAGTTCTTC.

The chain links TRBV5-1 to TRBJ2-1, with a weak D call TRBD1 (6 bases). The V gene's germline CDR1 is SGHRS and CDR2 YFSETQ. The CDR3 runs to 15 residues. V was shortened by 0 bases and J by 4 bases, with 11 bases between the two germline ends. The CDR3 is CASSLGQVFYNEQFF. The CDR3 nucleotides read TGCGCCAGCAGCTTGGGACAGGTTTTTTACAATGAGCAGTTCTTC.

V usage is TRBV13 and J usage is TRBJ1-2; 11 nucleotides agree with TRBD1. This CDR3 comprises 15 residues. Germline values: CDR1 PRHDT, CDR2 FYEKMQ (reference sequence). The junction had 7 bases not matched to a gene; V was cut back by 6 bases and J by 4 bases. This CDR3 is CASSRTGGAGYGYTF. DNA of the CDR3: TGTGCCAGCAGTCGGACAGGGGGCGCTGGCTATGGCTACACCTTC.

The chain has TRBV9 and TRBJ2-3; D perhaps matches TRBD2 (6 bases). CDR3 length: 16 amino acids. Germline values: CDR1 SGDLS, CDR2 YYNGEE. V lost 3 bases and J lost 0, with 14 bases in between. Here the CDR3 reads CASSGLRDLSTDTQYF. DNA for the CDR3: TGTGCCAGCAGCGGGCTCCGGGACTTGAGCACAGATACGCAGTATTTT.

The CDR3 DNA sequence: TGTGCCAGCAGCTTACGGGGGGCCGTAGAATATGGCTACACCTTC. This gives the protein CASSLRGAVEYGYTF. J is TRBJ1-2 and V is TRBV7-2; weak D call: TRBD1 (6 bases). The CDR3 is 15 amino acids. Germline V gene sequence: CDR1 SGHTA, CDR2 FQGNSA. V was cut by 2 bases and J by 5 bases, with 15 bases left in between.

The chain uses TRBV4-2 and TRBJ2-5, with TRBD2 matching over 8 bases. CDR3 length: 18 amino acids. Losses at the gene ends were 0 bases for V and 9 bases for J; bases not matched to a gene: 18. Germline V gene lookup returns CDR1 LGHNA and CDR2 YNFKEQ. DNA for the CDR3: TGTGCCAGCAGCCAAGATCGCGGGGGGCCAGGGGCGCTCCCAGCCCAGTACTTC. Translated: CASSQDRGGPGALPAQYF.

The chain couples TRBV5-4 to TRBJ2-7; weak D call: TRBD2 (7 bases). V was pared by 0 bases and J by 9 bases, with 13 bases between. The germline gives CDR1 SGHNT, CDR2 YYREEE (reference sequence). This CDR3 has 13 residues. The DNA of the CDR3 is TGTGCCAGCAGCTTGGCGGGGGGCGACCGGCAGTACTTC. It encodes CASSLAGGDRQYF. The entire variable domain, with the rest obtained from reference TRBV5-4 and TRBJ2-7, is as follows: ETGVTQSPTHLIKTRGQQVTLRCSSQSGHNTVSWYQQALGQGPQFIFQYYREEENGRGNFPPRFSGLQFPNYSSELNVNALELDDSALYLCASSLAGGDRQYFGPGTRLTVT.

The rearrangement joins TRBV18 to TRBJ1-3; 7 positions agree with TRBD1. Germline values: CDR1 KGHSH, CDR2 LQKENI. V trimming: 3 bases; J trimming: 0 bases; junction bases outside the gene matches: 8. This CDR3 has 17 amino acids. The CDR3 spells CASSPRTGVRSGNTIYF. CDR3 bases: TGTGCCAGCTCACCTCGGACAGGTGTCCGCTCTGGAAACACCATATATTTT.

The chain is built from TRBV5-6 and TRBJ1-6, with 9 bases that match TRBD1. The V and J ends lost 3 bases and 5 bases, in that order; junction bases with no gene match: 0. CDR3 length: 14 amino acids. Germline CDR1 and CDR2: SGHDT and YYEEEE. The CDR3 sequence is CASSWDRDNSPLHF. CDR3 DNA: TGTGCCAGCAGCTGGGACAGGGATAATTCACCCCTCCACTTT. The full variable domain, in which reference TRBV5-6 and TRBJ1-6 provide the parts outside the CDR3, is DAGVTQSPTHLIKTRGQQVTLRCSPKSGHDTVSWYQQALGQGPQFIFQYYEEEERQRGNFPDRFSGHQFPNYSSELNVNALLLGDSALYLCASSWDRDNSPLHFGNGTRLTVT.

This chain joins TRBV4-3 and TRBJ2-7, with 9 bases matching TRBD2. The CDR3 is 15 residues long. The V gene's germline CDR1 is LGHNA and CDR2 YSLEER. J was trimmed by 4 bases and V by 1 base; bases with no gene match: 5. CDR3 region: CASSQVRGGAYEQYF. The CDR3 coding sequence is TGCGCCAGCAGCCAAGTACGCGGGGGGGCTTACGAGCAGTACTTC.

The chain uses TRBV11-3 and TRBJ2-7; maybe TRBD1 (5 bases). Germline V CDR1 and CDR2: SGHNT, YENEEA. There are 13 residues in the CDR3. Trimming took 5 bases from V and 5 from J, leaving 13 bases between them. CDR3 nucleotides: TGTGCCAGCAGCCCAATGCAGGGCCACGAGCAGTACTTC. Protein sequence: CASSPMQGHEQYF.

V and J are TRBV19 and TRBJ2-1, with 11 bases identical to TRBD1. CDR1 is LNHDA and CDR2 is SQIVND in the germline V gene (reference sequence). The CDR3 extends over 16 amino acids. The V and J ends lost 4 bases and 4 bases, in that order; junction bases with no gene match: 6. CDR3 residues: CASSTRDRGWYNEQFF. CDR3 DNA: TGTGCCAGTAGTACCAGGGACAGGGGGTGGTACAATGAGCAGTTCTTC.

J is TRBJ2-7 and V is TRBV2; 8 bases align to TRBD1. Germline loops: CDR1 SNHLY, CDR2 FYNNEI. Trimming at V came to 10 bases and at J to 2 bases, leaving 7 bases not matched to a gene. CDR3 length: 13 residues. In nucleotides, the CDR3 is TGTGCCATCGGGCGGGACAGGCCCTACGAGCAGTACTTC. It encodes CAIGRDRPYEQYF. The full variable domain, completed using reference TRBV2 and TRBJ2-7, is EPEVTQTPSHQVTQMGQEVILRCVPISNHLYFYWYRQILGQKVEFLVSFYNNEISEKSEIFDDQFSVERPDGSNFTLKIRSTKLEDSAMYFCAIGRDRPYEQYFGPGTRLTVT.

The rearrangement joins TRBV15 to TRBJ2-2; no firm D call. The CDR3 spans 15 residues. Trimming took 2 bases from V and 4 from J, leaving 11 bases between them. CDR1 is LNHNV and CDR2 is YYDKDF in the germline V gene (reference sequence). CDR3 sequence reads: CATSRRLAGTGELFF. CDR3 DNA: TGTGCCACCAGCAGACGTTTGGCAGGCACCGGGGAGCTGTTTTTT.

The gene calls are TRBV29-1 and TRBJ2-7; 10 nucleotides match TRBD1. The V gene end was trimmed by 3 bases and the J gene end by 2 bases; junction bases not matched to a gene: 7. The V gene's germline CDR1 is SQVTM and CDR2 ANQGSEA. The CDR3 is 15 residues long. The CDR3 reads CSVEYGQGVTYEQYF. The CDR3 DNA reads TGCAGCGTTGAGTATGGACAGGGGGTAACCTACGAGCAGTACTTC.